This T cell receptor beta chain was captured by sequencing in a study of memory CD8 T cells in hepatitis C reinfection. The assay was immunoSEQ multiplex PCR, and TCRdb's table has in-frame clones only and misses some. The profile shows some 46,000 clones, approximately 92% of them singletons. Germline CDR1 and CDR2: LGHNA and YSLEER. This CDR3 has 17 amino acids. Trimming at V came to 2 bases and at J to 4 bases, leaving 10 bases not matched to a gene. Described time point: late/post reinfection, 12 to 24 weeks after detection. No in vitro expansion preceded TCR sequencing of the sorted cells. The specimen sequenced was naive CD8+ T cells sorted from blood. The chain recombines TRBV4-3 with TRBJ1-4, with 7 bases identical to TRBD1. The sequence came from a man younger than 35 with hepatitis C virus infection. Written as DNA, the CDR3 is TGCGCCAGCAGCCAATCCGACAGGGTAGGTAGTAATGAAAAACTGTTTTTT. This gives the protein CASSQSDRVGSNEKLFF.